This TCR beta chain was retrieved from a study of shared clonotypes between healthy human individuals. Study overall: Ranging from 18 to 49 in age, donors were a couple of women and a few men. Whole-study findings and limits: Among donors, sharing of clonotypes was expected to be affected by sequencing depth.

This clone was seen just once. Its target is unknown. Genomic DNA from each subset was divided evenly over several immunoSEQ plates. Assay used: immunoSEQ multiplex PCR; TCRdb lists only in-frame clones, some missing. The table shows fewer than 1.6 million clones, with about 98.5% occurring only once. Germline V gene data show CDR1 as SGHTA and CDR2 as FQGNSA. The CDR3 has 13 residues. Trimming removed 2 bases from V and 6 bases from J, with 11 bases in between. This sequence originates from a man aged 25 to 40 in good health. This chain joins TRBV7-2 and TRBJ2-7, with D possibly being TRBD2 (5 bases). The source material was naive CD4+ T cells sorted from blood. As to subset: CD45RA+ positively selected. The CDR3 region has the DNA TGTGCCAGCAGCTTATCAAGGAGCGGCGAGCAGTACTTC. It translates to CASSLSRSGEQYF.